The 3 T cell receptor beta chains presented below share a single source sample, sequenced in a study of CD8 T cells in Susac syndrome. Roughly 0.5 to 1 ug RNA was reverse transcribed with random hexamers. TCRdb processed the immunoSEQ multiplex PCR reads anew with MiXCR; each CDR3 protein has one entry. The data show roughly 190,000 distinct CDR3 sequences, about 91% seen once. Specimen: CD4+ T cells from PBMCs. The receptor source for this set is a human donor with Susac syndrome.

The chain couples TRBV30 to TRBJ1-1; no definite D call. This CDR3 has 15 amino acids. CDR1 and CDR2 (germline): GTSNPN, SVGIG (reference sequence). The ends were cut back, 0 bases at V and 0 bases at J, with 11 bases in the middle. The CDR3 loop is CAWSVGPTMNTEAFF. CDR3 nucleotide sequence: TGTGCCTGGAGTGTAGGTCCGACCATGAACACTGAAGCTTTCTTT.

This sequence joins TRBV20-1 and TRBJ1-1; maybe TRBD1 (5 bases). The CDR3 has 14 residues. The V gene lost 3 bases and the J gene lost 6 bases, with 17 bases spanning the gap. Germline V gene sequence: CDR1 DFQATT, CDR2 SNEGSKA (reference sequence). The CDR3 DNA follows: TGCAGTGCTAGGCGGGGACCTTCCCGGGCTGAAGCTTTCTTT. Translating gives CSARRGPSRAEAFF.

The chain couples TRBV20-1 to TRBJ2-7; a possible D gene is TRBD2 (7 bases). Per germline, CDR1 DFQATT and CDR2 SNEGSKA (reference sequence). This CDR3 is built from 14 residues. V lost 2 bases and J 0 bases, leaving 11 bases between the germline ends. This CDR3 reads CSARQAGASYEQYF. In nucleotides, the CDR3 is TGCAGTGCTAGACAGGCGGGGGCCTCCTACGAGCAGTACTTC.